This T cell receptor beta chain was recorded in a study of early T cells in non-severe SARS-CoV-2 infection. The table lists this clonotype with many counts. TCRdb processed the 5' RACE reads anew with MiXCR; each CDR3 protein has one entry. The profile covers roughly 32,000 distinct CDR3 sequences, with about 8.2% appearing a single time and roughly 13% taken by the ten largest. The V end lost 6 bases, the J end lost 4 bases, and 12 bases lay between the germline ends. The CDR3 is made up of 12 amino acids. CDR1 is SQVTM, CDR2 ANQGSEA, per germline. Sequenced: whole blood. This receptor was identified in an adult who was a healthcare worker with PCR-confirmed SARS-CoV-2 infection or an uninfected control (not recorded which). The chain recombines TRBV29-1 with TRBJ1-1; TRBD1 might be the D (5 bases). The CDR3 protein is CSVGDTATEAFF. In nucleotides, the CDR3 is TGCAGCGTGGGGGATACAGCCACTGAAGCTTTCTTT.